This TCR beta chain was observed in a study of neurological immune-mediated disorders (dated by TCRdb to about 2019). The study in broad terms: Among the approximately 35 multiple sclerosis patients, relapsing-remitting MS accounted for approximately 30 and secondary progressive MS accounted for 3. Peripheral blood TCR-beta repertoires from patients with HTLV-I-associated myelopathy (HAM/TSP), patients with multiple sclerosis, and healthy controls were compared in the study using UMI-based sequencing. The 106 TCR-beta libraries covered PBMC samples along with longitudinal samples, technical triplicates, and paired sorted CD4+ and CD8+ T-cell subsets. Longitudinal HAM/TSP and healthy donors had 3 time-points each (roughly 3-40 month intervals). The cohort included some 70 subjects: some 15 with HAM/TSP, some 35 with multiple sclerosis, and around 20 healthy controls. Results and caveats for the whole study, not just this receptor: In phylogenetic analysis, the repertoires of 18 of 34 MS patients grouped into a cluster of related CDR3 sequences, which suggests a possible signature at the repertoire level. Across subjects, expanded clones never shared an identical CDR3 amino acid sequence, which suggests that the TCR-beta repertoires in every group were private. The MS cluster was not associated with any clinical or MRI features, and the authors stated that larger cohorts are needed. The highest TCR clonal expansion was observed in HAM/TSP patients, whereas the lowest was observed in MS patients, even when compared with healthy controls.

cDNA was synthesized by template-switch 5'RACE using a primer carrying a 10-nucleotide random unique molecular identifier by which each TCR transcript was tagged. Each sequencing run produced over 200 million TCR-beta sequences covering 15-18 subjects. The RNeasy kit was used to extract total RNA. The KAPA Real-time Library Amplification kit was used to amplify TCR-beta VDJ regions with primers for the TCR constant region and the 5'RACE anchor. A first PCR added sample indexes and Illumina adaptors, after which a second PCR increased the library yield. The roughly 650 bp TCR product was size-selected on a 2% E-gel SizeSelection system after Ampure bead purification. Before pooling, libraries had their quality checked on a Bioanalyzer, their concentration measured with Qubit, and their quantity determined with the Kapa Library Quantification kit. Libraries were sequenced paired-end 2 x 150 bp on an Illumina HiSeq 2500. To increase sequence diversity, roughly 24-32% phiX was spiked into each library pool. The study's own analysis went as follows. The quality-filtered reads were processed with the UMI-based MiGEC pipeline, whose error correction step removed more than 85% of the raw TCR sequences. IMGT germline references were used for aligning VDJ genes, and each clonotype was defined as a unique CDR3 amino acid sequence together with its V-J genes. VDJtools evaluated clonal expansion, Shannon diversity and CDR3 relatedness (CalcPairwiseDistances, ClusterSamples); CLCbio workbench built phylogenetic trees. Expanded clones were defined as having at least 8 unique UMIs, based on coefficient-of-variation modelling across technical triplicates. The public sequencing data were trimmed at Q25 with fastp and processed into clonotypes with MiXCR by TCRdb, which kept only in-frame beta chains. Rows with a matching CDR3 protein are joined into one entry that keeps the most common DNA and genes. The V and J calls were determined by TCRdb, not by the authors. This sample lists roughly 36,000 distinct CDR3 sequences; around 2.9% were detected once. The ten largest make up about 7.8% of the sample.

Read against the paper, the sample's time point label means: longitudinal time-point 1 (baseline). For the unsorted PBMC libraries, 2 million PBMCs were stored in RNAlater at -80 degrees C until RNA extraction and were used to generate the libraries. The multiple sclerosis patients were enrolled in a US clinical protocol that used magnetic resonance imaging to evaluate disease progression. Peripheral blood was subjected to Ficoll-Hypaque density gradient centrifugation to isolate PBMCs, which were then cryopreserved in liquid nitrogen. This clonotype was found many times. Its antigen is not yet known. No much larger clone is present one base from it, and per-base qualities are unavailable. Sequenced input: PBMCs. This TCR was recovered from a woman aged 55-69 years with multiple sclerosis.

The DNA is TGTGCCAGCAGCGAGTCCTACAATGAGCAGTTCTTC. Translated, this is CASSESYNEQFF. In this chain, TRBV7-2 is recombined with TRBJ2-1; no D gene call is confident. Counted from cysteine to phenylalanine, this CDR3 has 12 amino acids. Only the CDR3 portion is preserved as DNA: 36 bases, with reading frame beginning at the first base. The germline V gene provides CDR1 SGHTA and CDR2 FQGNSA. The junction shows trimming of 5 bases on V and 1 base on J, plus 3 bases between the germline ends.